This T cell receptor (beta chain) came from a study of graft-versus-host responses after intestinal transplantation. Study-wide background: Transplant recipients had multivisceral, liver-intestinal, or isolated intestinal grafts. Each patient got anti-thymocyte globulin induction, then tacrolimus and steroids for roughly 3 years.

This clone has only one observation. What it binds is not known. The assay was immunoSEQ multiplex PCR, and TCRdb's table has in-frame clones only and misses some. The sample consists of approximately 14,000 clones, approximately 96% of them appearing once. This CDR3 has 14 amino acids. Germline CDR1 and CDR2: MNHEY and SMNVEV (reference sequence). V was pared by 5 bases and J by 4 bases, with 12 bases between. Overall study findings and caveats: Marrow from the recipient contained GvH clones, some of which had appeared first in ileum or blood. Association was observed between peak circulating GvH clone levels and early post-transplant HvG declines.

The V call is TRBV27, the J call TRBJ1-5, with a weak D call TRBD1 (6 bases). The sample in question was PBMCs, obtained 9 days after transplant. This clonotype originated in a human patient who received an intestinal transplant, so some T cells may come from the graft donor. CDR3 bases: TGTGCCAGCAGTCCAGGGGTCCTTAATCAGCCCCAGCATTTT. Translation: CASSPGVLNQPQHF.